A single T cell receptor beta chain is shown here with its context. What antigen it recognizes has not been identified. No qualities accompany the bases; no much larger clone lies one base away. The library was produced with the immunoSEQ multiplex PCR assay. TCRdb limited this immuneACCESS table to in-frame rearrangements with V and J called. A share of clones is missing; checked studies link under half to unresolved V genes, and the rest is unexplained. The sample contains hundreds of thousands of clones, 70% to 90% of them found a single time. Over 0.008% of the sample is in the top ten clones. The data belong to a study of shared T cell receptors in the human thymus (dated by TCRdb to 2020 to 2023). About the investigation overall: The study examined how self-reactive, shared T-cell receptor alpha chains are generated in the human thymus.

The CDR3, from cysteine to phenylalanine, totals 16 residues. CDR3 DNA only is kept here, 48 bases in frame from base 1. The junction carries 19 bases between V and J, which are trimmed by 2 bases and 6 bases respectively. CDR1 and CDR2, looked up from the germline V gene, are SGHVS and FNYEAQ. The data were also submitted as part of a second study, on human thymus T cells. As noted in the second study: The donors were immunologically healthy infants in Finland who had open corrective cardiac surgery for congenital heart defects. The thymus tissue came from surgical resects taken out during corrective cardiac surgery. Usage of V and J gene segments appeared to be biased in both the thymic and the peripheral blood repertoires. Highly overlapping thymic TCR repertoires among unrelated individuals were reported in the related research. The study characterized TCR alpha and beta repertoires from eight infant thymus samples and four related peripheral blood samples. Donor ages ranging from roughly 7 to 250 days were recorded, and several male and two female infants were included in the cohort. After being mechanically released from the tissue, thymocytes were kept at -70 degrees C in pellets of about 8.5-32 million cells. Genomic DNA was extracted from frozen cell pellets with a QIAsymphony instrument. TCRB and TCRAD loci were amplified from a standardized quantity of quality-controlled genomic DNA using the immunoSEQ multiplex PCR assay. Amplicons spanned the V(D)J region at a length sufficient to cover the CDR3 and identify V and J genes. Through the commercial immunoSEQ service, the amplicons were sequenced on an Illumina platform. Primer bias and sequencing errors were corrected as previously described, and TCRAD and TCRB were defined on the basis of the IMGT database. Repertoires were analysed with immunoSEQ Analyzer 3.0 and VDJTools, covering basic statistics, V/J segment usage, diversity estimates, rarefaction and pairwise overlap. Chao1, ChaoE, Efron-Thisted, Shannon and inverse Simpson indices were used to estimate diversity, which was also estimated on datasets down-sampled to the smallest sample. Repertoire overlap was determined by strict matching of CDR3 nucleotide sequence, V gene and J gene, and Jaccard-based multidimensional scaling clustering was applied. On average, thymus samples gave roughly 800,000 unique TCRB clonotypes, whereas blood samples gave roughly 80,000.

The TCR originated in a girl under three years old with a congenital heart defect. Donor details come from another sample of the same person, matched by shared clones. The chain is encoded by TRBV7-6 joined to TRBJ1-1, and possibly TRBD1, on 6 matching bases. The sequencing sample was made of thymocytes. The DNA sequence reads TGTGCCAGCAGCTTACAGTATAGGTCCAAGGGGGCTGAAGCTTTCTTT. Its protein is CASSLQYRSKGAEAFF.